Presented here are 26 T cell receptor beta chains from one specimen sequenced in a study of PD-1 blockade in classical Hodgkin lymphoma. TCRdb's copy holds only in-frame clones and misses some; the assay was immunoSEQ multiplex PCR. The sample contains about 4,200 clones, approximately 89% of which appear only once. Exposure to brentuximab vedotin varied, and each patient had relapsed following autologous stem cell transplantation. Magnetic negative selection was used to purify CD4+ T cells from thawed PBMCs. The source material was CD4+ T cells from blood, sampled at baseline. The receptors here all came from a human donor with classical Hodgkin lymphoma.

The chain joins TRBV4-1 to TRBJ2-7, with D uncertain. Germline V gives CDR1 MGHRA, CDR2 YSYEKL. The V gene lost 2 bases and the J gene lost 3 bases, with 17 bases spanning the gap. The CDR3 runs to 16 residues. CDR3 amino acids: CASSQQPAGFYYEQYF. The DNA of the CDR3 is TGCGCCAGCAGCCAACAACCCGCCGGGTTTTACTACGAGCAGTACTTC.

CDR3 bases: TGCGCCAGCAGCTTGGCAGTTGAACCGTGGGAAAAACTGTTTTTT. It translates to CASSLAVEPWEKLFF. The V and J genes are TRBV5-1 and TRBJ1-4; D is unclear. The germline V gene has CDR1 SGHRS and CDR2 YFSETQ. The CDR3 is 15 residues long. V gave up 0 bases and J gave up 8 bases, with 14 bases separating them.

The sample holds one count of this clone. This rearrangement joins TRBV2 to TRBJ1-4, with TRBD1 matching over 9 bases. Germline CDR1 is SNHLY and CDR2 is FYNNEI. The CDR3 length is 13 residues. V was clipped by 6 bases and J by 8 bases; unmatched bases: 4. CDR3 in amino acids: CASRRTGEEKLFF. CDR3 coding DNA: TGTGCCAGCAGGCGGACAGGGGAGGAAAAACTGTTTTTT.

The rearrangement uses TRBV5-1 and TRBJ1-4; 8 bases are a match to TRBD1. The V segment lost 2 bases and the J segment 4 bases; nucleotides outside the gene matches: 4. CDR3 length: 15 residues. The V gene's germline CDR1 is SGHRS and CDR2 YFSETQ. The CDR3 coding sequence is TGCGCCAGCAGCTTCGGACAGGGCCTTAATGAAAAACTGTTTTTT. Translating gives CASSFGQGLNEKLFF.

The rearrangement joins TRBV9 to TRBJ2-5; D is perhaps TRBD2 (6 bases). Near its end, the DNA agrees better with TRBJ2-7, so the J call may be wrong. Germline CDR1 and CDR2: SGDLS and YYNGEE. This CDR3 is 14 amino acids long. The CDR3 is CASSPTGTYYEQYF. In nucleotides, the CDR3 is TGTGCCAGCAGCCCCACCGGGACTTACTACGAGCAGTACTTC.

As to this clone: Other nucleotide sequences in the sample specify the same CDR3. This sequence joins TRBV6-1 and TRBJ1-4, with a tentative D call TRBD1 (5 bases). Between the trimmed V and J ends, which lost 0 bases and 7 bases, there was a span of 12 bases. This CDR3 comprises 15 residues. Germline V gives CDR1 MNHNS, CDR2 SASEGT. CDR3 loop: CASSEARGGVEKLFF. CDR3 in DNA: TGTGCCAGCAGTGAAGCACGGGGGGGGGTTGAAAAACTGTTTTTT.

This chain's CDR3 is CASSSAGGDYGYTF. CDR3 DNA: TGTGCCAGCAGTTCCGCGGGAGGGGATTATGGCTACACCTTC. The chain has TRBV28 and TRBJ1-2; weak D call: TRBD1 (5 bases). Trimming cost V 4 bases and J 5 bases, with 14 bases left between them. The germline V gene has CDR1 MDHEN and CDR2 SYDVKM. The CDR3 consists of 14 residues.

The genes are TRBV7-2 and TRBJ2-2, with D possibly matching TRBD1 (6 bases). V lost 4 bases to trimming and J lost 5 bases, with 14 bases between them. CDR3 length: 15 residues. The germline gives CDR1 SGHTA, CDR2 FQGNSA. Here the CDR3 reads CASSSGQLGTGELFF. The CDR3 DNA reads TGTGCCAGCAGCTCGGGACAACTCGGGACCGGGGAGCTGTTTTTT.

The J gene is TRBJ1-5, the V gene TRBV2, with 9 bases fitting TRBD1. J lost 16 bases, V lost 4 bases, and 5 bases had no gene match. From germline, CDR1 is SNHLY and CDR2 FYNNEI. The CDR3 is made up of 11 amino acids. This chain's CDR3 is CASSGDRELHF. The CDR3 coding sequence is TGTGCCAGCAGTGGGGACAGGGAACTACATTTT. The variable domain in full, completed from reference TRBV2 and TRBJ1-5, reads EPEVTQTPSHQVTQMGQEVILRCVPISNHLYFYWYRQILGQKVEFLVSFYNNEISEKSEIFDDQFSVERPDGSNFTLKIRSTKLEDSAMYFCASSGDRELHFGDGTRLSIL.

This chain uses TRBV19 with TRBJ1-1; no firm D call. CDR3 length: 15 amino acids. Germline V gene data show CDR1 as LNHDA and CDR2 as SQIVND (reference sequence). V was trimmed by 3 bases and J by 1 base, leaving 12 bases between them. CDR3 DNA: TGTGCCAGTAGTATTTTAGGACCGGGGAACACTGAAGCTTTCTTT. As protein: CASSILGPGNTEAFF.

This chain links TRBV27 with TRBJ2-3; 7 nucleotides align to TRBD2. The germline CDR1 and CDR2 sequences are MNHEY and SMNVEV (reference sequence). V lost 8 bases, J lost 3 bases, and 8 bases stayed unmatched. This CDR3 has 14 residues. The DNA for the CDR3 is TGTGCCAGCCGGTGGGCGGGGGATACAGATACGCAGTATTTT. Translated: CASRWAGDTDTQYF.

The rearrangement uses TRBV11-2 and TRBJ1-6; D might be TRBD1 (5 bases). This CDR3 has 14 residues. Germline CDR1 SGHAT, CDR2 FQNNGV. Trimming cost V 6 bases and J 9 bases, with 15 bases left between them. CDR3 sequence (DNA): TGTGCCAGCAGTCGTGGACGGGACTTTTCACCCCTCCACTTT. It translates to CASSRGRDFSPLHF.

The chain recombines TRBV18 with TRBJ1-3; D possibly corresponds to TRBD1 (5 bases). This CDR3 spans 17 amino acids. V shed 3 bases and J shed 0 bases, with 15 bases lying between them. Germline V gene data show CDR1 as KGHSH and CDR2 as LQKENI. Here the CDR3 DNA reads TGTGCCAGCTCACCTTTTTCCAGGGACCACTCTGGAAACACCATATATTTT. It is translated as CASSPFSRDHSGNTIYF.

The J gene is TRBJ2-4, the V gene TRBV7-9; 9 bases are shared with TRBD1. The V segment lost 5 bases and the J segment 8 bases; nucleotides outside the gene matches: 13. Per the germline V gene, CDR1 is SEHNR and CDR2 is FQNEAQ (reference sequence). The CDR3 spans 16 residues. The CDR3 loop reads CASSLTGGRRGDIQYF. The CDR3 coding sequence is TGTGCCAGCAGCCTCACAGGGGGCCGAAGGGGGGACATTCAGTACTTC.

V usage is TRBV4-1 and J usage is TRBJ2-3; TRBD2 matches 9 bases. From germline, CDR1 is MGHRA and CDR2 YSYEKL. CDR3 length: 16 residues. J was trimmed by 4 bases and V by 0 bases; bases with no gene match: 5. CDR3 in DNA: TGCGCCAGCAGCCAAGATTCGCGGGGGGGCTCAGATACGCAGTATTTT. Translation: CASSQDSRGGSDTQYF.

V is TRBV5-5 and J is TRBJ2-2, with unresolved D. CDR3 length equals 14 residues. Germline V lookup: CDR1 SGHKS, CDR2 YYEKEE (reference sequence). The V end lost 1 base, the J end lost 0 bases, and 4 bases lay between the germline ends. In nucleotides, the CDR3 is TGTGCCAGCAGCTTGTCCCCGAACACCGGGGAGCTGTTTTTT. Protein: CASSLSPNTGELFF.

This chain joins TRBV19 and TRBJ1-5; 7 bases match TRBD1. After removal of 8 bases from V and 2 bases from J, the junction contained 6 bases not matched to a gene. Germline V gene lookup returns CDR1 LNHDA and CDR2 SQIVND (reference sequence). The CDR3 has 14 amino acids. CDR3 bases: TGTGCCAGTCTACAAACAGGGGGCAATCAGCCCCAGCATTTT. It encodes CASLQTGGNQPQHF.

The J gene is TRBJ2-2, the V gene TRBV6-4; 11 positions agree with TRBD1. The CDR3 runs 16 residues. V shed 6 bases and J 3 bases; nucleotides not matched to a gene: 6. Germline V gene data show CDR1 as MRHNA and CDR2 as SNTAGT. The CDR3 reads CASSLGQGADTGELFF. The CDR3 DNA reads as TGTGCCAGCAGCCTCGGACAGGGGGCGGACACCGGGGAGCTGTTTTTT.

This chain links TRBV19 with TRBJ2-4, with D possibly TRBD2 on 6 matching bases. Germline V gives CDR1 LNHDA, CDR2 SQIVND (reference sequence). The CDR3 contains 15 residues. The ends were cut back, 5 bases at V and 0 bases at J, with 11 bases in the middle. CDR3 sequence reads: CASSGAGLAKNIQYF. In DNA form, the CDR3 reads TGTGCCAGTAGTGGGGCGGGACTAGCCAAAAACATTCAGTACTTC.

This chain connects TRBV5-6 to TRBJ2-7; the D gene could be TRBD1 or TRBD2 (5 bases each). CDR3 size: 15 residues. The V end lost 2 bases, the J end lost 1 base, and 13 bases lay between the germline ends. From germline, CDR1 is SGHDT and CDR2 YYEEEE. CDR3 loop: CASSLGLGDSYEQYF. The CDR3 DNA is TGTGCCAGCAGCTTAGGTTTGGGGGATTCCTACGAGCAGTACTTC.

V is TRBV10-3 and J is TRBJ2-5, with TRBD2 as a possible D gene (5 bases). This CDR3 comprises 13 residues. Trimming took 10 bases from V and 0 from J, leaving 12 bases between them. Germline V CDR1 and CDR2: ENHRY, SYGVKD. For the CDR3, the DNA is TGTGCCAGCAGAGGGTGGGACCAAGAGACCCAGTACTTC. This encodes CASRGWDQETQYF.

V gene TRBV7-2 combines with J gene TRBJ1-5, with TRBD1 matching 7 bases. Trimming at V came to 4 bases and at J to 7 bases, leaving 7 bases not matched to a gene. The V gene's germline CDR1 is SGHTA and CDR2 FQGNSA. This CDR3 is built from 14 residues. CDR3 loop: CASSSRQGQQPQHF. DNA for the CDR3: TGTGCCAGCAGCTCTCGACAGGGTCAACAGCCCCAGCATTTT.

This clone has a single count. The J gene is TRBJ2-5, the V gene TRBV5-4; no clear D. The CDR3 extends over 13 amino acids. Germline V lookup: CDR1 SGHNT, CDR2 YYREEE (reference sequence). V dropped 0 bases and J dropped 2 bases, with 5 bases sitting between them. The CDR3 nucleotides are TGTGCCAGCAGCTTGGCGACTCAAGAGACCCAGTACTTC. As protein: CASSLATQETQYF.

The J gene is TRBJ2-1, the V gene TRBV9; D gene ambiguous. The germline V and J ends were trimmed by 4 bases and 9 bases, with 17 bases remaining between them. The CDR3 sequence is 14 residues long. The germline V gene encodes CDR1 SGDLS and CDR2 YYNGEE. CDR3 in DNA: TGTGCCAGCAGCATCACGCGTCACACGGGTGAGCAGTTCTTC. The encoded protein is CASSITRHTGEQFF. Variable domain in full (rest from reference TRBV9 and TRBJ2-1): DSGVTQTPKHLITATGQRVTLRCSPRSGDLSVYWYQQSLDQGLQFLIQYYNGEERAKGNILERFSAQQFPDLHSELNLSSLELGDSALYFCASSITRHTGEQFFGPGTRLTVL.

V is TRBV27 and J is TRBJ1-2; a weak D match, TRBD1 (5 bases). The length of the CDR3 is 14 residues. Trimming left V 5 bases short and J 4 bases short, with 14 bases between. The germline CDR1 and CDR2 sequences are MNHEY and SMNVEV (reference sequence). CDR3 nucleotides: TGTGCCAGCAGTAGAGCCGGGGCTTCCTATGGCTACACCTTC. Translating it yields CASSRAGASYGYTF.

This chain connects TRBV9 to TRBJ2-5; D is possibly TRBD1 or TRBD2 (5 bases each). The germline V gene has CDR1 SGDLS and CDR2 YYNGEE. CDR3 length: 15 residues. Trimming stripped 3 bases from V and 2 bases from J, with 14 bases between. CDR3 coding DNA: TGTGCCAGCAGCGGACCGGGACGTATACAAGAGACCCAGTACTTC. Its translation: CASSGPGRIQETQYF.